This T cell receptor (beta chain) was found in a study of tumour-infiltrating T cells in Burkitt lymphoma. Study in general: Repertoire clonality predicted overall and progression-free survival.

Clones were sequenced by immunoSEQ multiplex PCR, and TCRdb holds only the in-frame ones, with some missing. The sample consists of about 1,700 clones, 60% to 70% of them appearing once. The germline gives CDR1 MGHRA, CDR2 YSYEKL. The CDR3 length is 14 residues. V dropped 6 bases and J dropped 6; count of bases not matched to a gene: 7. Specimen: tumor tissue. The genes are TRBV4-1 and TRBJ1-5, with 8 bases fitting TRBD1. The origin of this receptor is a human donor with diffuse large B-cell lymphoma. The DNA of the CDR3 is TGCGCCAGCAGTAAGACAGGGGTGATTCAGCCCCAGCATTTT. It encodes CASSKTGVIQPQHF.